These 32 T cell receptor beta chains share one sample of origin, sequenced in a study of molecular identifiers for immune sequencing clone quantification. TCRdb re-called the PCR reads through MiXCR, storing one row per CDR3 protein. The table has about 12,000 distinct CDR3 sequences, 16% seen once. Sequencing input: naive CD8+ T cells from blood, with Jurkat cell RNA spiked in. Subset here: FACS-sorted CD8+CD4-CCR7+CD45RA+ naive T cells. The receptors derive from a human donor in good health. Some libraries in this study had Jurkat cell RNA spiked in.

By frequency in the sample, this clonotype is medium-sized. This sequence joins TRBV20-1 and TRBJ1-5; 9 bases line up with TRBD1. V gave up 6 bases and J gave up 6 bases; unmatched junction bases: 9. The CDR3 has 14 amino acids. CDR1 is DFQATT, CDR2 SNEGSKA, per germline (reference sequence). This CDR3 reads CSATGTGPGQPQHF. The CDR3 DNA reads TGCAGTGCAACCGGGACAGGGCCGGGTCAGCCCCAGCATTTT.

The rearrangement uses TRBV6-2 or TRBV6-3 and TRBJ2-1, with TRBD2 matching over 13 bases. Losses at the gene ends were 5 bases for V and 6 bases for J; bases not matched to a gene: 7. The CDR3 sequence is 16 residues long. In germline, CDR1 is MNHEY, CDR2 SVGEGT. DNA for the CDR3: TGTGCCAGCAGTCAGACTAGCGGGAGGTTTCTCAATGAGCAGTTCTTC. Amino acid sequence: CASSQTSGRFLNEQFF.

In this sample, this clonotype turned up many times. V and J are TRBV7-8 and TRBJ1-6; D unclear. This CDR3 spans 16 amino acids. The germline CDR1 and CDR2 sequences are SGHVS and FQNEAQ. V lost 3 bases, J lost 8 bases, and 17 bases lay in between. Here the CDR3 reads CASSFSLMPLDSPLHF. The CDR3 bases are TGTGCCAGCAGCTTTAGTCTAATGCCCCTGGATTCACCCCTCCACTTT.

By sample share, this clonotype is medium-sized. V is TRBV6-6 and J is TRBJ2-7, with unresolved D. The CDR3 spans 13 residues. The V gene lost 2 bases and the J gene lost 5 bases, with 10 bases spanning the gap. CDR1 and CDR2 from the germline V gene are MNHNY and SVGAGI (reference sequence). The CDR3: CASSYTAFHEQYF. The DNA of the CDR3 is TGTGCCAGCAGTTACACAGCATTCCACGAGCAGTACTTC.

As regards this clonotype: Just one base apart from a much larger clone, this may be a read error. The chain recombines TRBV6-5 with TRBJ2-7; possible D gene TRBD2, 5 bases. Trimming took off 10 bases at V and 3 bases at J, with 16 bases between the two ends. The CDR3 is 13 amino acids. Germline V gene data show CDR1 as MNHEY and CDR2 as SVGAGI. CDR3 protein: CATLASSVYEQYF. CDR3 nucleotide sequence: TGTGCCACCCTGGCTAGTAGCGTCTACGAGCAGTACTTC.

There are many counts of this clonotype. V is TRBV12-3 or TRBV12-4 and J is TRBJ2-5, with D perhaps being TRBD1 or TRBD2 (6 bases each). Trimming left V 4 bases short and J 5 bases short, with 20 bases between. CDR3 length: 16 amino acids. The CDR3 region has the DNA TGTGCCAGCAGTTCTGGGCCACAGGGAGGTGGTGAGACCCAGTACTTC. It encodes CASSSGPQGGGETQYF.

By proportion, this clonotype is medium-sized. This rearrangement joins TRBV7-9 to TRBJ2-5; D is possibly TRBD1 (5 bases). CDR1 and CDR2 from the germline V gene are SEHNR and FQNEAQ (reference sequence). The CDR3 has 17 residues. V dropped 4 bases and J dropped 0 bases, with 18 bases sitting between them. CDR3 sequence: CASSWPQGWADQETQYF. The CDR3 region has the DNA TGTGCCAGCAGCTGGCCCCAGGGATGGGCGGACCAAGAGACCCAGTACTTC.

The sample holds many counts of this clonotype. The rearrangement joins TRBV5-6 to TRBJ2-1, with D maybe TRBD2 (5 bases). This CDR3 contains 17 residues. V was shortened by 4 bases and J by 0 bases, with 17 bases between the two germline ends. The V gene's germline CDR1 is SGHDT and CDR2 YYEEEE. The DNA of the CDR3 is TGTGCCAGCAGCGGTATAAGTCGGGAAACCTCCTACAATGAGCAGTTCTTC. Translation gives CASSGISRETSYNEQFF. Supplemented by reference TRBV5-6 and TRBJ2-1, the full variable domain reads DAGVTQSPTHLIKTRGQQVTLRCSPKSGHDTVSWYQQALGQGPQFIFQYYEEEERQRGNFPDRFSGHQFPNYSSELNVNALLLGDSALYLCASSGISRETSYNEQFFGPGTRLTVL.

The chain is built from TRBV7-9 and TRBJ1-3; D remains unclear. This CDR3 has 16 residues. Germline V gene lookup returns CDR1 SEHNR and CDR2 FQNEAQ (reference sequence). V was trimmed by 0 bases and J by 0 bases, leaving 9 bases between them. The CDR3 protein is CASSLAVAISGNTIYF. CDR3 nucleotide sequence: TGTGCCAGCAGCTTAGCTGTAGCGATCTCTGGAAACACCATATATTTT.

This clonotype was seen ten or more times. The genes are TRBV10-1 and TRBJ2-6; a weak D match, TRBD1 (5 bases). Trimming took 0 bases from V and 1 from J, leaving 19 bases between them. The CDR3 is 20 amino acids. Germline CDR1 and CDR2: WNHNN and SYGVQD (reference sequence). Here the CDR3 reads CASSESGHPRHVSGANVLTF. Here the CDR3 DNA reads TGCGCCAGCAGTGAGTCAGGACACCCTAGGCATGTTTCTGGGGCCAACGTCCTGACTTTC.

In this sample, this clonotype is medium-sized. This chain connects TRBV29-1 to TRBJ2-5; tentative D call: TRBD2 (7 bases). Germline V gives CDR1 SQVTM, CDR2 ANQGSEA. V dropped 5 bases and J dropped 1 base, with 17 bases sitting between them. This CDR3 comprises 15 residues. The CDR3 sequence is CSVRGGGRLQETQYF. The DNA for the CDR3 is TGCAGCGTTAGAGGGGGGGGGAGGCTCCAAGAGACCCAGTACTTC. The variable domain in full, with the rest retrieved from reference TRBV29-1 and TRBJ2-5, is SAVISQKPSRDICQRGTSLTIQCQVDSQVTMMFWYRQQPGQSLTLIATANQGSEATYESGFVIDKFPISRPNLTFSTLTVSNMSPEDSSIYLCSVRGGGRLQETQYFGPGTRLLVL.

This clonotype was detected many times. This chain connects TRBV27 to TRBJ2-7, with 13 bases aligning to TRBD2. The CDR3 runs 15 residues. The germline gives CDR1 MNHEY, CDR2 SMNVEV (reference sequence). Trimming at V came to 10 bases and at J to 5 bases, leaving 11 bases not matched to a gene. CDR3 sequence: CATQTFGLAGDEQYF. CDR3 in DNA: TGTGCCACCCAGACTTTTGGACTAGCGGGAGACGAGCAGTACTTC.

This clonotype is categorized as medium-sized. The rearrangement links TRBV20-1 to TRBJ2-4; the D gene is possibly TRBD1 (5 bases). Trimming cost V 3 bases and J 1 base, with 13 bases left between them. The CDR3 has 15 residues. The germline V gene encodes CDR1 DFQATT and CDR2 SNEGSKA (reference sequence). The CDR3 DNA is TGCAGTGCTAGTAGTTTTAGGGGTGCCAAAAACATTCAGTACTTC. Protein sequence: CSASSFRGAKNIQYF.

In its sample, this clonotype ranks as medium-sized. The V gene is TRBV6-1, the J gene TRBJ1-1; 10 nucleotides line up with TRBD1. Trimming took 6 bases from V and 1 from J; bases not matched to a gene: 8. From germline, CDR1 is MNHNS and CDR2 SASEGT. The CDR3 spans 16 residues. CDR3 coding DNA: TGTGCCAGCAGGGGGACAGGGGATAAATCGAACACTGAAGCTTTCTTT. Its protein product is CASRGTGDKSNTEAFF.

Notes on this clonotype: The junction does not match germline at one end; this may be a read error. CDR3 in DNA: TGTGCCAGCAGCGACACTGGAAACGCCATATATTTT. Protein sequence: CASSDTGNAIYF. This rearrangement joins TRBV2 to TRBJ1-3; D is ambiguous. The germline CDR1 and CDR2 sequences are SNHLY and FYNNEI. The CDR3 is 12 amino acids.

The rearrangement links TRBV14 to TRBJ2-5; possibly TRBD2 for D (6 bases). This CDR3 region has 15 residues. V gave up 0 bases and J gave up 5 bases, with 13 bases separating them. Germline-derived CDR1 and CDR2 are SGHDN and FVKESK. The CDR3 protein is CASSQDPGSGETQYF. The CDR3 nucleotides are TGTGCCAGCAGCCAAGACCCCGGGAGTGGTGAGACCCAGTACTTC.

This clonotype was picked up a small number of times. Given the absence of the conserved phenylalanine or tryptophan at the CDR3 end, a read error is likely. J is TRBJ2-7 and V is TRBV20-1, with D unresolved. V was clipped by 2 bases and J by 4 bases, with 6 bases between them. This CDR3 region has 11 residues. Germline lookup yields CDR1 DFQATT and CDR2 SNEGSKA (reference sequence). The CDR3 DNA is TGCAGTGCTAGACATGAGTACGAGCAGTACCTC. This encodes CSARHEYEQYL.

This clonotype appeared many times. The rearrangement joins TRBV11-2 to TRBJ2-2; TRBD2 matches 9 bases. Germline lookup yields CDR1 SGHAT and CDR2 FQNNGV. CDR3 length equals 16 residues. Germline trimming cut 3 bases from V and 2 bases from J; bases unmatched to any gene: 4. Here the CDR3 DNA reads TGTGCCAGCAGCTTCATAGCGGGAGCCAACACCGGGGAGCTGTTTTTT. This encodes CASSFIAGANTGELFF.

This clonotype was found a few times. Possible read error: a much larger clone is one base away. J is TRBJ2-7 and V is TRBV20-1; 9 positions agree with TRBD2. This CDR3 spans 17 amino acids. Germline values: CDR1 DFQATT, CDR2 SNEGSKA (reference sequence). In nucleotides, the CDR3 is TGCGGTGCTAGAGTACCCCCGACTGCGGGAGGGCCCTACGAGCAGTACTTC. Its translation is CGARVPPTAGGPYEQYF.

The DNA of the CDR3 is TGCGCCAGCAGCCCAGGGACAGGGGGCCACGAGCAGTACTTC. It translates to CASSPGTGGHEQYF. J is TRBJ2-7 and V is TRBV4-3; 12 positions agree with TRBD1. After removal of 4 bases from V and 5 bases from J, the junction contained 3 bases not matched to a gene. The CDR3 has 14 amino acids. Germline values: CDR1 LGHNA, CDR2 YSLEER.

With regard to this clonotype: Possible read error: a much larger clone is one base away. The chain couples TRBV11-3 to TRBJ2-1, with D perhaps matching TRBD2 (5 bases). The CDR3 has 13 residues. The germline gives CDR1 SGHNT, CDR2 YENEEA. Trimming pared 3 bases from V and 8 bases from J, leaving 11 bases between. CDR3 DNA sequence: TGTGCCAGCAGCTTTAGCGAGGGCGATGAGCAGTTCTTC. Protein: CASSFSEGDEQFF.

This clonotype was recorded many times. The V and J genes are TRBV7-9 and TRBJ2-1; D is uncertain. The CDR3 is 12 residues long. The germline V gene encodes CDR1 SEHNR and CDR2 FQNEAQ (reference sequence). V was shortened by 1 base and J by 6 bases, with 4 bases between the two germline ends. Written as DNA, the CDR3 is TGTGCCAGCAGCTTAGGGGTCAATGAGCAGTTCTTC. Its translation: CASSLGVNEQFF.

This clonotype was counted at least ten times. CDR3: CSVDVGGTGSYEQYF. The DNA of the CDR3 is TGCAGCGTTGATGTTGGTGGGACAGGTTCCTACGAGCAGTACTTC. The chain has TRBV29-1 and TRBJ2-7; 8 bases agree with TRBD1. The germline gives CDR1 SQVTM, CDR2 ANQGSEA. CDR3 length: 15 amino acids. The V segment lost 3 bases and the J segment 1 base; nucleotides outside the gene matches: 8.

By its share, this clonotype is medium-sized. The chain carries TRBV24-1 and TRBJ1-4; 8 bases fit TRBD1. Trimming at V came to 4 bases and at J to 8 bases, leaving 8 bases not matched to a gene. CDR1 KGHDR and CDR2 SFDVKD come from the germline V gene. CDR3 length equals 15 residues. CDR3 residues: CATSDSRGRKEKLFF. The CDR3 region has the DNA TGTGCCACCAGTGACTCCAGGGGGCGAAAGGAAAAACTGTTTTTT.

V gene TRBV5-3 combines with J gene TRBJ2-7; perhaps TRBD2 as D (5 bases). TRBV5-3 falls under the ORF class, with uncertain function. The CDR3 extends over 14 amino acids. Trimming removed 8 bases from V and 8 bases from J, with 23 bases in between. The CDR3 loop is CASSTALVSNKQYF. In DNA, the CDR3 is TGTGCCAGCAGCACCGCACTAGTTTCTAACAAGCAGTACTTC.

The V gene is TRBV30, the J gene TRBJ2-7; D is uncertain. The V end lost 5 bases, the J end lost 3 bases, and 14 bases lay between the germline ends. This CDR3 has 13 residues. Germline CDR1 reads GTSNPN; CDR2 reads SVGIG (reference sequence). The CDR3 is CAWAQEGYYEQYF. In DNA form, the CDR3 reads TGTGCCTGGGCCCAGGAAGGATACTACGAGCAGTACTTC.

A few counts support this clonotype. The conserved closing phenylalanine or tryptophan is absent in this CDR3, likely reflecting a read error. The genes are TRBV20-1 and TRBJ2-1; D gene ambiguous. V gave up 2 bases and J gave up 6 bases, with 11 bases separating them. Germline V lookup: CDR1 DFQATT, CDR2 SNEGSKA (reference sequence). CDR3 length: 13 amino acids. This chain's CDR3 is CSARLSASNEQFV. The CDR3 region has the DNA TGCAGTGCTAGATTGTCCGCCAGCAATGAGCAGTTCGTC.

The sample holds many counts of this clonotype. The rearrangement joins TRBV6-1 to TRBJ2-1; 7 bases agree with TRBD1. CDR3 size: 15 residues. Germline CDR1 reads MNHNS; CDR2 reads SASEGT. V was pared by 7 bases and J by 4 bases, with 10 bases of the junction left unmatched. CDR3 coding DNA: TGTGCCAGCACGTTAAGAAGACAGGGATACAATGAGCAGTTCTTC. It codes for CASTLRRQGYNEQFF.

About this clonotype: A much larger clone is a single base away; this may be a read error. The chain employs TRBV19 and TRBJ1-5; TRBD1 aligns across 10 bases. V lost 3 bases, J lost 6 bases, and 5 bases stayed unmatched. CDR3 length equals 15 residues. Per the germline V gene, CDR1 is LNHDA and CDR2 is SQIVND (reference sequence). CDR3 protein: CASSIRQGATQPQHF. As DNA, the CDR3 is TGTGCCAGTAGTATCCGACAGGGGGCCACTCAGCCCCAGCATTTT.

This clonotype is categorized as medium-sized. The J gene is TRBJ2-3, the V gene TRBV24-1, with D perhaps matching TRBD1 or TRBD2 (5 bases each). Trimming removed 3 bases at V and 6 bases at J, with 12 bases between. In germline, CDR1 is KGHDR, CDR2 SFDVKD. CDR3 length equals 14 residues. The CDR3 here is CATSDTFGTDTQYF. CDR3 DNA sequence: TGTGCCACCAGTGATACTTTCGGGACCGATACGCAGTATTTT.

This chain links TRBV4-1 with TRBJ2-3, with D uncertain. The CDR3 is 15 amino acids. Germline loops: CDR1 MGHRA, CDR2 YSYEKL. V gave up 4 bases and J gave up 1 base, with 12 bases separating them. CDR3 sequence reads: CASSPLVTGTDTQYF. CDR3 nucleotide sequence: TGCGCCAGCAGCCCCCTAGTAACTGGCACAGATACGCAGTATTTT.

This clonotype has only a few counts. The chain joins TRBV11-2 to TRBJ1-3; D might be TRBD1 (5 bases). Trimming pared 4 bases from V and 2 bases from J, leaving 15 bases between. Germline CDR1 SGHAT, CDR2 FQNNGV. The CDR3 has 16 residues. Here the CDR3 reads CASSSPQGQPGNTIYF. The DNA of the CDR3 is TGTGCCAGCAGCTCACCGCAGGGCCAGCCTGGAAACACCATATATTTT.